These 4 T cell receptor beta chains were sequenced from one sample in a study of T-cell reconstitution after alpha-beta-depleted transplantation in children. Unique molecular identifiers featured in how the TCRbeta library was prepared. TCRdb redid the calling of the PCR reads with MiXCR, one entry per CDR3 protein. The sample lists roughly 300,000 distinct CDR3 sequences, more than 8% occurring once. Source: PBMCs from the stem cell graft donor, taken from the stem cell graft. Receptor source: a human donor who donated a stem cell graft to a child with SCID.

This clonotype turned up a few times. The V and J genes are TRBV24-1 and TRBJ2-1; the match to TRBD2 covers 7 bases. Unmatched junction bases numbered 8, after V lost 2 bases and J lost 8 bases. CDR1 is KGHDR and CDR2 is SFDVKD in the germline V gene. The CDR3 sequence is 15 residues long. The CDR3 protein is CATSDWGGGFDEQFF. The CDR3 coding sequence is TGTGCCACCAGTGATTGGGGGGGAGGGTTTGATGAGCAGTTCTTC.

This clonotype was found a few times. The rearrangement links TRBV7-9 to TRBJ2-1, with D unclear. Germline V gene sequence: CDR1 SEHNR, CDR2 FQNEAQ (reference sequence). The V gene lost 2 bases and the J gene lost 0 bases, with 14 bases spanning the gap. The CDR3 spans 17 residues. CDR3 region: CASSLRRSINSYNEQFF. The DNA for the CDR3 is TGTGCCAGCAGCTTAAGAAGGTCCATCAACTCCTACAATGAGCAGTTCTTC.

The CDR3 bases are TGTGCCAGCAGTTGGGGGCCTTTGGGGTTGAACACTGAAGCTTTCTTT. It codes for CASSWGPLGLNTEAFF. The chain uses TRBV12-3 or TRBV12-4 and TRBJ1-1, with a tentative D call TRBD1 (6 bases). Between the trimmed V and J ends, which lost 4 bases and 0 bases, there was a span of 15 bases. The CDR3 covers 16 residues.

The rearrangement links TRBV10-3 to TRBJ2-3, with D perhaps matching TRBD1 (6 bases). Germline CDR1 ENHRY, CDR2 SYGVKD. The CDR3 is made up of 16 amino acids. The germline V and J ends were trimmed by 0 bases and 2 bases, with 12 bases remaining between them. The CDR3 reads CAISESYRGHTDTQYF. CDR3 nucleotide sequence: TGTGCCATCAGTGAGTCATATAGGGGACACACAGATACGCAGTATTTT.